What follows are 17 T cell receptor beta chains derived from one specimen sequenced in a study of blood T cell repertoires in COVID-19. The method was immunoSEQ multiplex PCR; TCRdb's version includes in-frame clones alone and lacks a portion of them. The sample consists of around 380,000 clones, 81% of them appearing once. The sequencing input was peripheral blood. The origin of the receptors is a human donor with acute or convalescent COVID-19. The donor label of this sample is uncertain.

The chain couples TRBV7-9 to TRBJ1-1; D might be TRBD1 (5 bases). This CDR3 has 15 amino acids. Germline V CDR1 and CDR2: SEHNR, FQNEAQ (reference sequence). Deletions cut 3 bases from V and 0 bases from J, with 11 bases between. The CDR3 DNA is TGTGCCAGCAGCTTTCGCACAGGACTGAACACTGAAGCTTTCTTT. This gives the protein CASSFRTGLNTEAFF.

The J gene is TRBJ2-7, the V gene TRBV19; 7 bases are a match to TRBD1. Germline CDR1 LNHDA, CDR2 SQIVND (reference sequence). The CDR3 runs to 13 residues. The ends lost 4 bases at V and 3 bases at J; junction bases unmatched: 3. The CDR3 nucleotides read TGTGCCAGTAGTACAGGGGGAAACTACGAGCAGTACTTC. It is translated as CASSTGGNYEQYF.

This clone appeared a single time. The V and J genes are TRBV6-5 and TRBJ2-7, with D perhaps matching TRBD1 (6 bases). The length of the CDR3 is 15 residues. V shed 8 bases and J shed 2 bases, with 19 bases lying between them. Germline values: CDR1 MNHEY, CDR2 SVGAGI. CDR3 residues: CASPTQQGTTYEQYF. For the CDR3, the DNA is TGTGCCAGCCCCACCCAGCAGGGGACAACCTACGAGCAGTACTTC.

This clone was counted once. J is TRBJ2-1 and V is TRBV5-1; a possible D gene is TRBD1 (6 bases). The germline V and J ends were trimmed by 4 bases and 8 bases, with 10 bases remaining between them. CDR3 length: 12 residues. Germline CDR1 reads SGHRS; CDR2 reads YFSETQ. The CDR3 loop is CASSRDIHEQFF. The CDR3 DNA reads as TGCGCCAGCAGCCGGGACATTCATGAGCAGTTCTTC.

The CDR3 loop reads CASSQVMGAGGYEQYF. The DNA of the CDR3 is TGTGCCAGCAGCCAAGTAATGGGAGCGGGAGGCTACGAGCAGTACTTC. The chain combines TRBV4-2 with TRBJ2-7; 9 bases fit TRBD2. The trim removed 1 base at V and 3 bases at J, leaving 7 bases unmatched. The CDR3 is 16 residues long. Germline values: CDR1 LGHNA, CDR2 YNFKEQ.

V and J are TRBV27 and TRBJ1-2, with D maybe TRBD1 (6 bases). Trimming left V 3 bases short and J 5 bases short, with 13 bases between. CDR1 and CDR2 from the germline V gene are MNHEY and SMNVEV (reference sequence). The CDR3 spans 14 residues. The CDR3 sequence: CASSFQGSSYGYTF. CDR3 sequence (DNA): TGTGCCAGCAGTTTTCAGGGGAGCTCGTATGGCTACACCTTC.

The gene calls are TRBV7-6 and TRBJ1-2; perhaps TRBD1 as D (5 bases). Trimming pared 5 bases from V and 8 bases from J, leaving 18 bases between. The CDR3 contains 14 residues. CDR1 is SGHVS, CDR2 FNYEAQ, per germline. The CDR3 reads CASSPQEGLGGYTF. The CDR3 DNA follows: TGTGCCAGCAGCCCACAGGAGGGCTTAGGGGGCTACACCTTC.

In regard to this clone: Within the sample, other DNA sequences also encode this same CDR3. The J gene is TRBJ1-1, the V gene TRBV14, with unresolved D. The CDR3 is 13 amino acids. The ends were cut back, 4 bases at V and 0 bases at J, with 6 bases in the middle. Germline CDR1 reads SGHDN; CDR2 reads FVKESK. CDR3 loop: CASSRQLNTEAFF. CDR3 nucleotide sequence: TGTGCCAGCAGCCGCCAGTTGAACACTGAAGCTTTCTTT.

This chain links TRBV5-6 with TRBJ1-2; a possible D gene is TRBD1 (5 bases). V lost 6 bases and J lost 4, with 19 bases in between. This CDR3 has 15 residues. Per germline, CDR1 SGHDT and CDR2 YYEEEE. The CDR3 bases are TGTGCCAGCACATCGTTTCCACGACAGCCCTATGGCTACACCTTC. This codes for CASTSFPRQPYGYTF.

This rearrangement joins TRBV28 to TRBJ1-2, with D possibly being TRBD1 (6 bases). Germline V lookup: CDR1 MDHEN, CDR2 SYDVKM. This CDR3 spans 14 amino acids. Trimming removed 11 bases from V and 4 bases from J, with 20 bases in between. The CDR3 coding sequence is TGTGCCGTCAAACTCCGGCAGGGGTCCTATGGCTACACCTTC. Its protein product is CAVKLRQGSYGYTF.

V gene TRBV5-1 combines with J gene TRBJ2-7; a possible D gene is TRBD1 (5 bases). With 2 bases removed from V and 3 bases from J, the gap between germline ends came to 15 bases. The CDR3 contains 15 residues. Looked up from germline, CDR1 is SGHRS and CDR2 is YFSETQ. CDR3 protein: CASSLGQGAGYEQYF. For the CDR3, the DNA is TGCGCCAGCAGCTTAGGCCAGGGCGCAGGCTACGAGCAGTACTTC.

The CDR3 here is CASSLRGQGGQAPLHF. In DNA form, the CDR3 reads TGCGCCAGCAGCTTACGGGGACAGGGAGGACAGGCACCCCTCCACTTT. The chain has TRBV5-1 and TRBJ1-6, with 9 bases matching TRBD1. Germline V CDR1 and CDR2: SGHRS, YFSETQ. V was pared by 2 bases and J by 11 bases, with 11 bases of the junction left unmatched. The CDR3 runs to 16 residues.

The chain links TRBV9 to TRBJ1-2, with no clear D. In germline, CDR1 is SGDLS, CDR2 YYNGEE. The CDR3 spans 15 residues. Deletions cut 4 bases from V and 3 bases from J, with 16 bases between. The CDR3 nucleotides read TGTGCCAGCAGCCCAGATCCTTCCGGAGACTATGGCTACACCTTC. The encoded protein is CASSPDPSGDYGYTF.

The chain recombines TRBV11-2 with TRBJ1-4, with TRBD1 identical over 7 bases. CDR1 is SGHAT and CDR2 is FQNNGV in the germline V gene. V was pared by 3 bases and J by 3 bases, with 7 bases of the junction left unmatched. This CDR3 has 16 amino acids. CDR3 residues: CASSFGPGTANEKLFF. CDR3 in DNA: TGTGCCAGCAGCTTTGGGCCGGGGACAGCTAATGAAAAACTGTTTTTT.

The chain couples TRBV28 to TRBJ2-7; 7 bases line up with TRBD1. CDR3 length: 14 amino acids. The V and J ends lost 5 bases and 2 bases, in that order; junction bases with no gene match: 6. Germline V lookup: CDR1 MDHEN, CDR2 SYDVKM. CDR3 protein: CASSPQGVPYEQYF. CDR3 bases: TGTGCCAGCAGTCCGCAGGGGGTTCCCTACGAGCAGTACTTC.

This sequence joins TRBV7-6 and TRBJ2-5; D possibly corresponds to TRBD2 (8 bases). Between the trimmed V and J ends, which lost 5 bases and 2 bases, there was a span of 24 bases. The CDR3 is 18 amino acids. Germline V gives CDR1 SGHVS, CDR2 FNYEAQ. CDR3 amino acids: CASSQAGAGGLGQETQYF. The CDR3 bases are TGTGCCAGCAGCCAAGCGGGGGCAGGGGGTTTAGGGCAAGAGACCCAGTACTTC.

This chain links TRBV4-2 with TRBJ1-1; D gene uncertain. V was shortened by 5 bases and J by 1 base, with 8 bases between the two germline ends. Germline CDR1 is LGHNA and CDR2 is YNFKEQ. The CDR3 is 13 amino acids. CDR3 sequence reads: CASSTRRNTEAFF. CDR3 DNA: TGTGCCAGCAGCACACGGAGGAACACTGAAGCTTTCTTT.